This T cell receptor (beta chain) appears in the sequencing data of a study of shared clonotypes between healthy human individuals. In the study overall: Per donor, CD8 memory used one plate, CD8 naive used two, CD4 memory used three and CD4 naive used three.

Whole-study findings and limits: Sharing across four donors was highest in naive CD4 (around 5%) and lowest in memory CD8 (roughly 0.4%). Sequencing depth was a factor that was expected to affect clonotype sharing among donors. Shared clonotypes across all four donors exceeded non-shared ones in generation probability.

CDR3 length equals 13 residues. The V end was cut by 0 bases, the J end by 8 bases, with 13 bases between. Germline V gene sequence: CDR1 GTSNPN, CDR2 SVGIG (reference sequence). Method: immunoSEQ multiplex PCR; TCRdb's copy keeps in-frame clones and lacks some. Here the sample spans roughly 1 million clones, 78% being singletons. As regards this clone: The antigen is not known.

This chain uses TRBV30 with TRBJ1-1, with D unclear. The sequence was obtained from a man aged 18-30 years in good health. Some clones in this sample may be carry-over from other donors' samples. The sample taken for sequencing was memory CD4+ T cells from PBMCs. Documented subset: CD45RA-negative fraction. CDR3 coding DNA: TGTGCCTGGAGTGTACAATCGGGCGCGGAAGCTTTCTTT. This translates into CAWSVQSGAEAFF. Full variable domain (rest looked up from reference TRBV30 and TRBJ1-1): SQTIHQWPATLVQPVGSPLSLECTVEGTSNPNLYWYRQAAGRGLQLLFYSVGIGQISSEVPQNLSASRPQDRQFILSSKKLLLSDSGFYLCAWSVQSGAEAFFGQGTRLTVV.